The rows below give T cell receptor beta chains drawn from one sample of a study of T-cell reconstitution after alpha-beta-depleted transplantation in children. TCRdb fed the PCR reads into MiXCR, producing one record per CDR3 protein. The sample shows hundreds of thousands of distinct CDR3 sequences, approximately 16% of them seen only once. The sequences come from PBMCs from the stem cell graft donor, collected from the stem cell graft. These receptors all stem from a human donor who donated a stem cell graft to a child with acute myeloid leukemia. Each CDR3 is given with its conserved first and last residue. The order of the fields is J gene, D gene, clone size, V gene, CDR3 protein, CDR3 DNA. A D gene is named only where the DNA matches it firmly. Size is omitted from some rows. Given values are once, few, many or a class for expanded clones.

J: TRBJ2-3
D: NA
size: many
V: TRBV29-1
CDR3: CSAEWRDTQYF
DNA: TGCAGCGCCGAGTGGCGGGATACGCAGTATTTT

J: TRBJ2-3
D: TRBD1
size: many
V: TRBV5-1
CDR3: CASSAGTGVVTDTQYF
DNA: TGCGCCAGCAGCGCCGGGACAGGGGTGGTCACAGATACGCAGTATTTT

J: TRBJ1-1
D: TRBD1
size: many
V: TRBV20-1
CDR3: CSGDRGRLTFF
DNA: TGCAGTGGTGACAGGGGTCGGTTAACTTTCTTT

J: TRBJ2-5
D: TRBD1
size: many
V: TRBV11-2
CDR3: CASSAPPKSGTGYQETQYF
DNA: TGTGCCAGCAGCGCCCCACCGAAGTCGGGGACAGGGTACCAAGAGACCCAGTACTTC

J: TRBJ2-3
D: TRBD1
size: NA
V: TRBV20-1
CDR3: CSAPTGVEGTDTQYF
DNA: TGCAGTGCACCCACAGGGGTGGAAGGCACAGATACGCAGTATTTT

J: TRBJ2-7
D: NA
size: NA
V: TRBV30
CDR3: CAWSVGLTYEQYF
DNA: TGTGCCTGGAGTGTAGGACTGACCTACGAGCAGTACTTC

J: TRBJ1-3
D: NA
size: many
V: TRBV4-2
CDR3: CASSLPGPTSGNTIYF
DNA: TGTGCCAGCAGCCTTCCCGGGCCAACCTCTGGAAACACCATATATTTT

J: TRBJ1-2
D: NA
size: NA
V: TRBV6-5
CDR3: CASSYPMDFNYGYTF
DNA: TGTGCCAGCAGTTACCCCATGGACTTTAACTATGGCTACACCTTC

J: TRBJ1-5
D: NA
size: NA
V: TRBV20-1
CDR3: CSAPPTVNNQPQHF
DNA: TGCAGTGCTCCCCCGACAGTGAACAATCAGCCCCAGCATTTT

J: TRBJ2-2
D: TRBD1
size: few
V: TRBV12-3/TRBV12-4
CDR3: CATRLTGQNTGELFF
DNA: TGTGCCACCCGGTTGACAGGGCAGAACACCGGGGAGCTGTTTTTT

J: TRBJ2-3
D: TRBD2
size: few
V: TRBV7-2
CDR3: CASSPRGGDTDTQYF
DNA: TGTGCCAGCAGTCCCCGCGGGGGGGACACAGATACGCAGTATTTT

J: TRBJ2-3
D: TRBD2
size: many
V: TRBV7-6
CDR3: CASSLSGGARDTQYF
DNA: TGTGCCAGCAGCCTTAGCGGGGGGGCGCGAGATACGCAGTATTTT

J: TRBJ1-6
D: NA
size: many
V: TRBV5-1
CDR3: CASSYLNSPLHF
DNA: TGCGCCAGCAGTTACCTCAATTCACCCCTCCACTTT

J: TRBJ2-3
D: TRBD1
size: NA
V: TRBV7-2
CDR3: CASSLEGASSDTQYF
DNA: TGTGCCAGCAGCTTAGAGGGGGCCTCGTCAGATACGCAGTATTTT

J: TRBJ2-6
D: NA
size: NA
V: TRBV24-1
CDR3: CATSDHVTGSGANVLTF
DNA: TGTGCCACCAGTGACCACGTCACAGGCTCTGGGGCCAACGTCCTGACTTTC

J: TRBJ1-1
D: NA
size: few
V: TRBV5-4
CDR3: CASSPSGGSRTTEAFF
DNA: TGTGCCAGCAGCCCTTCGGGGGGGTCAAGAACCACTGAAGCTTTCTTT

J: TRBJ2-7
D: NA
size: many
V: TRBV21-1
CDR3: CASRAAWDRYEQYF
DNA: TGTGCCAGCAGGGCCGCTTGGGACCGCTACGAGCAGTACTTC

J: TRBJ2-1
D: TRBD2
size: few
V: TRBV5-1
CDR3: CASSLVSGALKEQFF
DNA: TGCGCCAGCAGCTTGGTTAGCGGGGCCCTAAAAGAGCAGTTCTTC

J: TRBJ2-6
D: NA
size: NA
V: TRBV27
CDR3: CASSFLAIGANVLTF
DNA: TGTGCCAGCAGTTTTTTGGCAATTGGGGCCAACGTCCTGACTTTC

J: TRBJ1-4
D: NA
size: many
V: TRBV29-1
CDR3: CSAGTGADEKLFF
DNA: TGCAGCGCAGGAACGGGGGCAGATGAAAAACTGTTTTTT

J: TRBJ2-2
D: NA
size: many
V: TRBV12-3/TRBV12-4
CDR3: CASSLGGADTGELFF
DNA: TGTGCCAGCAGTTTAGGGGGCGCGGACACCGGGGAGCTGTTTTTT

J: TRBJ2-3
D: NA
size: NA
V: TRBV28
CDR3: CASRTAEHSTDTQYF
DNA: TGTGCCAGCAGAACCGCGGAGCACAGCACAGATACGCAGTATTTT

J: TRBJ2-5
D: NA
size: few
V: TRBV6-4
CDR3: CASSDPKERAQETQYF
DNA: TGTGCCAGCAGTGACCCTAAAGAGCGGGCTCAAGAGACCCAGTACTTC

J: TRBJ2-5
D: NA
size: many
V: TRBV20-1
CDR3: CSARPLLGDLKKSSQYF
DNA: TGCAGTGCTAGACCCTTATTGGGGGACCTTAAGAAATCGTCCCAGTACTTC

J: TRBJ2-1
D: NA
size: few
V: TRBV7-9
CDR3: CASSFSNYYNEQFF
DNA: TGTGCCAGCAGCTTCAGCAACTACTACAATGAGCAGTTCTTC

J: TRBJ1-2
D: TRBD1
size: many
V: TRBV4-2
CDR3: CASSHGQGDLYGYTF
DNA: TGTGCCAGCAGCCACGGACAGGGGGACCTCTATGGCTACACCTTC

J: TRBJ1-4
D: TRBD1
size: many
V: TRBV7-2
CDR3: CASSLARGTHEKLFF
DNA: TGTGCCAGCAGCTTAGCCAGGGGGACTCATGAAAAACTGTTTTTT

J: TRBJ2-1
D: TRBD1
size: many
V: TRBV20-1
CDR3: CSAREIQGSIYNEQFF
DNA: TGCAGTGCTAGAGAAATACAGGGGTCCATCTACAATGAGCAGTTCTTC

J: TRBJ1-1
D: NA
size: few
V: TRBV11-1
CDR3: CASSQGSMNTEAFF
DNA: TGTGCCAGCAGCCAGGGGTCGATGAACACTGAAGCTTTCTTT

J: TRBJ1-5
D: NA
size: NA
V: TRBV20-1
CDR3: CSARGAHASNQPQHF
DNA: TGCAGTGCTAGGGGGGCACATGCGAGCAATCAGCCCCAGCATTTT

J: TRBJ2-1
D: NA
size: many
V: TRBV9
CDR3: CASSDRDTLNEQFF
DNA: TGTGCCAGCAGCGACCGGGACACCCTGAATGAGCAGTTCTTC